This section outlines one T cell receptor beta chain sequence together with its context. Its specificity is unknown. This CDR3 has 14 amino acids. Trimming stripped 2 bases from V and 0 bases from J, with 7 bases between. Looked up from germline, CDR1 is SGHKS and CDR2 is YYEKEE (reference sequence). Measured with immunoSEQ multiplex PCR; TCRdb has only the in-frame clones, and not every one. Here the sample spans 74,000 or so clones, about 90% being singletons. This entry comes from a study of graft-versus-host responses after intestinal transplantation. About the research overall: The study gave all recipients anti-thymocyte globulin induction, then tacrolimus and steroids for about 3 years. Study-wide points: Marrow from the recipient contained GvH clones, some of which had appeared first in ileum or blood.

The origin of this receptor is a human patient who received an intestinal transplant, so some T cells may come from the graft donor. The sequencing used PBMCs, collected 98 days after intestinal transplantation. The chain carries TRBV5-5 and TRBJ2-3, with unresolved D. This chain's CDR3 is CASSFRPSTDTQYF. The DNA for the CDR3 is TGTGCCAGCAGCTTCCGCCCTAGCACAGATACGCAGTATTTT.